This T cell receptor beta chain was sequenced for a study of blood T cell repertoires in COVID-19. On the study more broadly: Donors in the United States, Italy and Spain gave samples during acute or convalescent COVID-19. T cells, B-cell-depleted T cells, or PBMCs supplied cDNA or gDNA.

Trimming cost V 3 bases and J 5 bases, with 13 bases left between them. This CDR3 is 14 amino acids long. Germline V gene lookup returns CDR1 LGHDT and CDR2 YNNKEL (reference sequence). Original processing methods: Reference gene primers were amplified, and this amplification served to estimate nucleated cell counts. Produced via immunoSEQ multiplex PCR; TCRdb's table is partial and in-frame only. The V and J calls and the clone size are those of that table, but D and trimming were determined from the DNA. Among about 220,000 clones listed, approximately 82% were seen once. The chain links TRBV3-1 (or the pseudogene TRBV3-2) to TRBJ2-5; tentatively, D is TRBD1 (5 bases). This TCR derives from a woman older than 75 with acute or convalescent COVID-19. The specimen was peripheral blood. In nucleotides, the CDR3 is TGTGCCAGCAGCCACCGGCCCAGGGCGGAGACCCAGTACTTC. Residues: CASSHRPRAETQYF.